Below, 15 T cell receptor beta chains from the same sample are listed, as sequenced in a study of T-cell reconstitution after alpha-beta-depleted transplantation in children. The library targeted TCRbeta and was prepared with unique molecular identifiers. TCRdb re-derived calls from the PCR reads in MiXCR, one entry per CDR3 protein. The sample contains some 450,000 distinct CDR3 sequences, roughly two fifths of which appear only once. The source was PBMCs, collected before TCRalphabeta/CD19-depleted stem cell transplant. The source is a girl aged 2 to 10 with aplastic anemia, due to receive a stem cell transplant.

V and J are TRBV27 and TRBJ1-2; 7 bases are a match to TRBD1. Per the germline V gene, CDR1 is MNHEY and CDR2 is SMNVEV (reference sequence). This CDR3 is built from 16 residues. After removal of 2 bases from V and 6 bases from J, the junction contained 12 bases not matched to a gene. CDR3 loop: CASSLGRGWGLDGYTF. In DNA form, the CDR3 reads TGTGCCAGCAGTTTAGGCAGGGGGTGGGGACTGGATGGCTACACCTTC.

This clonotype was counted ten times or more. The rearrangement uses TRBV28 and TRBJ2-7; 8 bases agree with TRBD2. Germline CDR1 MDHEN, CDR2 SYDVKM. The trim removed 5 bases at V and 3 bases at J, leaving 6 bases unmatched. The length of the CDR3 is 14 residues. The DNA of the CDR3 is TGTGCCAGCAGTCCAAGCGGGAGCCGCTACGAGCAGTACTTC. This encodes CASSPSGSRYEQYF.

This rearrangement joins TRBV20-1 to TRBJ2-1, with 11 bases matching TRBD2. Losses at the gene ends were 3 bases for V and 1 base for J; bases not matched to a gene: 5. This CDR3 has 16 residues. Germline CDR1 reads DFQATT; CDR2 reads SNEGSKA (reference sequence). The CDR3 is CSARVLAGASYNEQFF. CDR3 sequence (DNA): TGCAGTGCTAGGGTACTAGCGGGGGCGTCCTACAATGAGCAGTTCTTC.

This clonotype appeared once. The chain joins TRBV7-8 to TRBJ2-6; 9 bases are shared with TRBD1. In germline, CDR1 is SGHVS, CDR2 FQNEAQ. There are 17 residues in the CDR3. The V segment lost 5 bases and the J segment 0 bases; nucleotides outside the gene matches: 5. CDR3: CASSSGTGHSGANVLTF. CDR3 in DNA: TGTGCCAGCAGCAGCGGGACAGGGCACTCTGGGGCCAACGTCCTGACTTTC. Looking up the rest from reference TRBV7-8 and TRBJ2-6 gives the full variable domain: GAGVSQSPRYKVAKRGQDVALRCDPISGHVSLFWYQQALGQGPEFLTYFQNEAQLDKSGLPSDRFFAERPEGSVSTLKIQRTQQEDSAVYLCASSSGTGHSGANVLTFGAGSRLTVL.

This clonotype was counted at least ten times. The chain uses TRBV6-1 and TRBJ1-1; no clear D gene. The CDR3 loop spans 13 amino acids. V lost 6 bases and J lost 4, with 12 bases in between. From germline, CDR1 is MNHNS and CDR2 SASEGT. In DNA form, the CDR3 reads TGTGCCAGCAGGCACCGTCCGAGCACTGAAGCTTTCTTT. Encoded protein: CASRHRPSTEAFF.

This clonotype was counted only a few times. This chain's CDR3 is CSARRTGGNQPQHF. The CDR3 region has the DNA TGCAGTGCTAGACGAACAGGGGGCAATCAGCCCCAGCATTTT. The chain joins TRBV20-1 to TRBJ1-5; 7 bases are a match to TRBD1. Germline V gives CDR1 DFQATT, CDR2 SNEGSKA (reference sequence). The CDR3 has 14 amino acids. The V segment lost 2 bases and the J segment 2 bases; nucleotides outside the gene matches: 3.

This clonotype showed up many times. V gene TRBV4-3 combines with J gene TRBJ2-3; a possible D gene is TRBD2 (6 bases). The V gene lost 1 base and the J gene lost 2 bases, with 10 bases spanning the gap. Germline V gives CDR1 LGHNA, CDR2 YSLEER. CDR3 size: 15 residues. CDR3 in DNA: TGCGCCAGCAGCCAAGCGGGACTCAACACAGATACGCAGTATTTT. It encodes CASSQAGLNTDTQYF.

CDR3 DNA sequence: TGTGCCAGCAGTCAATGGGTTAATCAGCCCCAGCATTTT. Translated: CASSQWVNQPQHF. The chain employs TRBV6-2 or TRBV6-3 and TRBJ1-5; no clear D gene. V gave up 5 bases and J gave up 4 bases, with 9 bases separating them. The CDR3 is 13 amino acids. Germline CDR1 MNHEY, CDR2 SVGEGT.

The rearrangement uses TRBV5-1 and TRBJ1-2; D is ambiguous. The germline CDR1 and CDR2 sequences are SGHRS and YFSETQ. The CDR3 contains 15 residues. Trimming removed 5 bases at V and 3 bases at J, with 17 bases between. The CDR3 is CASRLNLREDYGYTF. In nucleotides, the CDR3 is TGCGCCAGCAGACTGAACCTAAGGGAAGACTATGGCTACACCTTC.

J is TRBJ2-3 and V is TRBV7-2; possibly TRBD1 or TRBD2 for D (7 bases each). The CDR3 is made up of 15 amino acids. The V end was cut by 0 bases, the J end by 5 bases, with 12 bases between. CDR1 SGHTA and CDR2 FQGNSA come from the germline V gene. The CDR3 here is CASSLAAGGVDTQYF. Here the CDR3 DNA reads TGTGCCAGCAGCTTAGCGGCAGGGGGGGTAGATACGCAGTATTTT.

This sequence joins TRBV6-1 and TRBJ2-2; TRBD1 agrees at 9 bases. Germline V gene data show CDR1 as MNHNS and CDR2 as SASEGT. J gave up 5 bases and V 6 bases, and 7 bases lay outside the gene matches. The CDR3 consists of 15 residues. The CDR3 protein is CASSRGQGRTGELFF. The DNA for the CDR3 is TGTGCCAGCAGCCGGGGACAGGGAAGGACCGGGGAGCTGTTTTTT.

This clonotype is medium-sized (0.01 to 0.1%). The CDR3, as DNA: TGCAGCGTTGAAGATGGACCCATCCCAGGGTCCGAGCAGTACTTC. The encoded protein is CSVEDGPIPGSEQYF. The chain couples TRBV29-1 to TRBJ2-7; D is perhaps TRBD1 (5 bases). The CDR3 loop spans 15 amino acids. CDR1 is SQVTM and CDR2 is ANQGSEA in the germline V gene. Trimming removed 0 bases at V and 6 bases at J, with 18 bases between.

In nucleotides, the CDR3 is TGTGCCAGCACAGCGGGGGGGTTCCAAGAGACCCAGTACTTC. Translation: CASTAGGFQETQYF. The chain combines TRBV7-2 with TRBJ2-5, with 10 bases matching TRBD2. The germline gives CDR1 SGHTA, CDR2 FQGNSA. With 7 bases clipped from V and 1 base from J, the junction kept 3 bases outside the gene matches. The CDR3 has 14 amino acids. The full variable domain, completed using reference TRBV7-2 and TRBJ2-5, is GAGVSQSPSNKVTEKGKDVELRCDPISGHTALYWYRQSLGQGLEFLIYFQGNSAPDKSGLPSDRFSAERTGGSVSTLTIQRTQQEDSAVYLCASTAGGFQETQYFGPGTRLLVL.

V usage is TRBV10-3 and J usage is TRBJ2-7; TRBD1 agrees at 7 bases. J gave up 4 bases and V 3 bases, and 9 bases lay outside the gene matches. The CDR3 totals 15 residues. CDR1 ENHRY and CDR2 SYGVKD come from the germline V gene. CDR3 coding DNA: TGTGCCATCAGTGAATTGACAGGGAGAGAGTACGAGCAGTACTTC. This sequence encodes CAISELTGREYEQYF.

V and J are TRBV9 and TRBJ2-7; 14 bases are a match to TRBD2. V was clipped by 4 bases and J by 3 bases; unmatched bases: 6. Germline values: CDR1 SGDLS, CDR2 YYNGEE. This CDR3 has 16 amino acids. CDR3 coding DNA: TGTGCCAGCAGCCCGGGGACTAGCGGGAGCATCTACGAGCAGTACTTC. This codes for CASSPGTSGSIYEQYF.